This is a list of T cell receptor beta chains from one sample in a study of blood T cell repertoires in COVID-19. TCRdb keeps only in-frame clones here, not all; method: immunoSEQ multiplex PCR. The table has 250,000 to 300,000 clones, approximately 87% seen once; the top ten hold about 1.6%. Material for sequencing was peripheral blood. The receptors come from a woman in her forties who had recovered from COVID-19. Each CDR3 is given with its conserved first and last residue. A D gene is named only where the DNA matches it firmly.

>TRBJ1-1|TRBV2|TRBD1
CASRPGQMSTEAFF
>TRBJ1-3|TRBV11-1|NA
CASSLEYAASGNTIYF
>TRBJ1-1|TRBV12-3/TRBV12-4|NA
CASRHRVDTEAFF
>TRBJ2-4|TRBV5-1|TRBD2
CASSLSPGTSLAKNIQYF
>TRBJ2-2|TRBV20-1|TRBD2
CSASPSGGAGELFF
>TRBJ1-3|TRBV9|NA
CASTGQNSGNTIYF
>TRBJ1-1|TRBV6-2/TRBV6-3|NA
CASSYEWGDTEAFF
>TRBJ2-2|TRBV4-3|TRBD2
CASSHDLGGFSQRGNTGELFF
>TRBJ2-1|TRBV5-1|TRBD1
CASSRQGAVYEQFF
>TRBJ2-7|TRBV11-2|NA
CASRPFRDTSPGEQYF
>TRBJ1-2|TRBV19|NA
CASSRSLRRNYGYTF
>TRBJ2-7|TRBV9|NA
CASSVGRSHGDEQYF
>TRBJ1-5|TRBV6-1|NA
CASSERRSSNQPQHF
>TRBJ2-7|TRBV13|NA
CASSSRGAGHSYEQYF
>TRBJ2-5|TRBV19|TRBD2
CASSQLAGGQAQETQYF
>TRBJ2-1|TRBV9|NA
CASSVGTDNEQFF
>TRBJ2-7|TRBV7-8|NA
CASSLEWAIYEQYF
>TRBJ2-2|TRBV9|TRBD2
CASSSGGNTGELFF
>TRBJ2-2|TRBV5-1|NA
CASSRRFTANTGELFF
>TRBJ2-7|TRBV2|TRBD2
CASKLAGYEQYF
>TRBJ2-7|TRBV5-1|NA
CASSLGPGFDEQYF
>TRBJ2-2|TRBV6-2/TRBV6-3|NA
CASSRDRNTGELFF
>TRBJ2-3|TRBV19|TRBD2
CASSLSAGGPPDTQYF
>TRBJ2-2|TRBV18|TRBD1
CASSPLLQGSTGELFF
>TRBJ1-3|TRBV29-1|NA
CSVGDNSGNTIYF
>TRBJ1-2|TRBV6-5|NA
CASRRFQGYYGYTF
>TRBJ1-1|TRBV19|NA
CASRPQYLGGDEAFF
>TRBJ1-1|TRBV5-1|NA
CASYRGRNTEAFF
>TRBJ2-2|TRBV5-6|NA
CASSREWDLFF
>TRBJ1-1|TRBV7-9|NA
CASSLPRVYTEAFF
>TRBJ1-6|TRBV7-2|NA
CASSLERQLYNSPLHF
>TRBJ2-1|TRBV30|NA
CAWSRTVYNEQFF
>TRBJ1-1|TRBV7-2|NA
CASSLVLDRMNTEAFF
>TRBJ2-5|TRBV19|TRBD2
CASSTRLAGGGETQYF
>TRBJ2-7|TRBV27|NA
CASSIPGAYEQYF
>TRBJ1-4|TRBV5-5|NA
CASHYGANEKLFF
>TRBJ2-7|TRBV5-1|TRBD1
CASSSQGAAAYEQYF
>TRBJ1-2|TRBV30|NA
CAWSAPNAGGYTF
>TRBJ2-2|TRBV27|NA
CASSLYPGAGELFF
>TRBJ2-3|TRBV6-2/TRBV6-3|NA
CASSYGGTALSDTQYF
>TRBJ2-1|TRBV7-3|NA
CASSFFQRESYNEQFF
>TRBJ2-7|TRBV6-5|NA
CASIIGGGFEQYF
>TRBJ2-3|TRBV9|NA
CASSLRGRGGTDTQYF
>TRBJ1-3|TRBV6-5|TRBD1
CASSYSGTENTIYF
>TRBJ2-6|TRBV7-2|NA
CASSFTTSGANVLTF
>TRBJ1-1|TRBV2|NA
CASSERLNTEAFF
>TRBJ1-1|TRBV6-2/TRBV6-3|TRBD1
CASSYGQGASEAFF
>TRBJ2-1|TRBV12-3/TRBV12-4|NA
CASSFYGRREQFF
>TRBJ2-3|TRBV5-5|TRBD1
CASSLDTGAGTDTQYF
>TRBJ1-2|TRBV19|NA
CASSGDKSSYGYTF
>TRBJ1-5|TRBV16|NA
CASSQRQNNQPQHF
>TRBJ1-2|TRBV5-4|NA
CASSSPGEGRNYGYTF